The 19 T cell receptor beta chains below all came from one sample that was sequenced in a study of human T cells and chemical hapten exposure. Time point: patch test 2, 6 weeks after DPC sensitization. Stated treatment: therapeutic diphenylcyclopropenone sensitization with weekly scalp DPC. TCRdb re-called the RACE reads through MiXCR, storing one row per CDR3 protein. The sample records about 140,000 distinct CDR3 sequences, roughly 10% being singletons. This sample comprised whole blood, obtained in connection with sensitization to the hapten diphenylcyclopropenone (DPC). The receptors shown here come from a woman aged 50 to 60 with alopecia areata. Some clones in this sample may be carry-over from other donors' samples.

This clonotype was recorded many times. The gene calls are TRBV20-1 and TRBJ2-3; a possible D gene is TRBD2 (5 bases). In germline, CDR1 is DFQATT, CDR2 SNEGSKA (reference sequence). Trimming removed 3 bases from V and 2 bases from J, with 24 bases in between. This CDR3 spans 18 amino acids. CDR3 nucleotide sequence: TGCAGTGCTAGTTGGCGTGGCGGGCCTCTTGCCACCACAGATACGCAGTATTTT. The encoded protein is CSASWRGGPLATTDTQYF.

This clonotype occurred a few times. In DNA form, the CDR3 reads TGCAGTGCTAGCACCGGGACAACCTACAATGAGCAGTTCTTC. As protein: CSASTGTTYNEQFF. The rearrangement links TRBV20-1 to TRBJ2-1, with a tentative D call TRBD1 (6 bases). The V end was cut by 3 bases, the J end by 2 bases, with 11 bases between. Per germline, CDR1 DFQATT and CDR2 SNEGSKA (reference sequence). CDR3 length: 14 residues.

V and J are TRBV20-1 and TRBJ1-5; D gene unclear. The V end was cut by 1 base, the J end by 3 bases, with 10 bases between. CDR3 length equals 14 residues. Germline CDR1 and CDR2: DFQATT and SNEGSKA (reference sequence). CDR3 in amino acids: CSARVMRVNQPQHF. CDR3 bases: TGCAGTGCTAGAGTAATGAGGGTCAATCAGCCCCAGCATTTT.

This rearrangement joins TRBV7-9 to TRBJ2-7; 8 nucleotides align to TRBD1. This CDR3 comprises 13 residues. Trimming took 5 bases from V and 5 from J; bases not matched to a gene: 5. Germline assignment: CDR1 SEHNR and CDR2 FQNEAQ (reference sequence). In nucleotides, the CDR3 is TGTGCCAGCAGCCGACAGGGGACCCACGAGCAGTACTTC. Encoded protein: CASSRQGTHEQYF.

CDR3 nucleotide sequence: TGTGCCAGCAGCAAGACCCCTCGGGGGGCGACAACGAACACCGGGGAGCTGTTTTTT. Its protein product is CASSKTPRGATTNTGELFF. The rearrangement links TRBV21-1 to TRBJ2-2; the D segment call TRBD1 is taken from the table without a DNA check. TRBV21-1 is a pseudogene. The CDR3 extends over 19 amino acids.

This clonotype was detected ten times or more. The J gene is TRBJ1-5, the V gene TRBV20-1; D unresolved. Germline CDR1 is DFQATT and CDR2 is SNEGSKA (reference sequence). This CDR3 has 16 amino acids. V dropped 0 bases and J dropped 5 bases, with 17 bases sitting between them. The CDR3 DNA follows: TGCAGTGCTAGAGACGCCGCTGGCCTTGGGGATCAGCCCCAGCATTTT. Its protein is CSARDAAGLGDQPQHF.

DNA for the CDR3: TGTGCCAGCAGCTTGGGCTGGAGCGGGACGCAGTATTTT. Encoded protein: CASSLGWSGTQYF. The chain has TRBV7-9 and TRBJ2-3, with D perhaps matching TRBD2 (6 bases). The V end lost 3 bases, the J end lost 9 bases, and 13 bases lay between the germline ends. The germline gives CDR1 SEHNR, CDR2 FQNEAQ (reference sequence). The CDR3 sequence is 13 residues long.

This clonotype was observed once. The chain links TRBV19 to TRBJ2-6, with D possibly being TRBD1 or TRBD2 (5 bases each). V dropped 10 bases and J dropped 5 bases, with 18 bases sitting between them. Germline-derived CDR1 and CDR2 are LNHDA and SQIVND (reference sequence). This CDR3 is 15 amino acids long. The CDR3 region has the DNA TGTGCCATTACCCCTGGGGGATCAAGGGCCAACGTCCTGACTTTC. It specifies CAITPGGSRANVLTF.

There are many counts of this clonotype. The chain carries TRBV6-6 and TRBJ2-5, with a possible D match to TRBD2 (7 bases). The CDR3 has 15 residues. The V end was cut by 7 bases, the J end by 6 bases, with 21 bases between. In germline, CDR1 is MNHNY, CDR2 SVGAGI (reference sequence). The CDR3 DNA reads as TGTGCCAGCATAAACCCTAACGCGGGGGCCCAGACCCAGTACTTC. It translates to CASINPNAGAQTQYF.

This chain joins TRBV28 and TRBJ2-3; TRBD1 matches at 10 bases. Trimming removed 4 bases from V and 6 bases from J; junction bases left unmatched: 13. CDR1 and CDR2 from the germline V gene are MDHEN and SYDVKM. The CDR3 length is 17 residues. CDR3 sequence reads: CASSWPGTGVRMDTQYF. The CDR3 DNA sequence: TGTGCCAGCAGTTGGCCCGGGACAGGGGTTAGAATGGATACGCAGTATTTT.

This clonotype appeared a few times. The gene calls are TRBV6-5 and TRBJ1-5; TRBD1 agrees at 7 bases. V was clipped by 6 bases and J by 4 bases; unmatched bases: 9. The CDR3 runs to 15 residues. Germline-derived CDR1 and CDR2 are MNHEY and SVGAGI. DNA for the CDR3: TGTGCCAGCAGCTCTACAGGGGTTGGGAATCAGCCCCAGCATTTT. Residues: CASSSTGVGNQPQHF.

Ten or more counts support this clonotype. The chain joins TRBV27 to TRBJ2-3; perhaps TRBD2 as D (6 bases). Trimming removed 5 bases from V and 3 bases from J, with 15 bases in between. CDR3 size: 15 residues. CDR1 and CDR2 (germline): MNHEY, SMNVEV (reference sequence). The CDR3 DNA is TGTGCCAGCAGTCCCCAGTGGGGAGGTACAGATACGCAGTATTTT. Translating gives CASSPQWGGTDTQYF.

The table lists this clonotype with many counts. V and J are TRBV5-1 and TRBJ2-7, with 7 bases identical to TRBD1. With V trimmed by 3 bases and J by 3 bases, 3 bases remained unmatched. CDR3 length: 13 amino acids. Germline CDR1 and CDR2: SGHRS and YFSETQ. The CDR3 reads CASSSTGDYEQYF. CDR3 coding DNA: TGCGCCAGCAGCTCCACAGGGGACTACGAGCAGTACTTC.

The chain joins TRBV6-1 to TRBJ1-5; perhaps TRBD1 as D (6 bases). Germline values: CDR1 MNHNS, CDR2 SASEGT. This CDR3 spans 17 amino acids. Trimming removed 5 bases from V and 2 bases from J, with 19 bases in between. The CDR3 is CASSIQTGGSGNQPQHF. As DNA, the CDR3 is TGTGCCAGCAGTATCCAGACGGGGGGCTCTGGCAATCAGCCCCAGCATTTT.

V gene TRBV4-1 combines with J gene TRBJ2-5; D may match TRBD1 or TRBD2 (5 bases each). Per the germline V gene, CDR1 is MGHRA and CDR2 is YSYEKL. Trimming shortened V by 4 bases and J by 2 bases, and 14 bases separated the two germline ends. The CDR3 loop spans 15 amino acids. The chain's CDR3 is CASSLTGTKQETQYF. As DNA, the CDR3 is TGCGCCAGCAGCCTCACCGGGACCAAACAAGAGACCCAGTACTTC.

The chain is built from TRBV19 and TRBJ1-1; D might be TRBD1 (6 bases). V was pared by 4 bases and J by 0 bases, with 12 bases between. Germline CDR1 and CDR2: LNHDA and SQIVND (reference sequence). The CDR3 totals 15 residues. For the CDR3, the DNA is TGTGCCAGTAGTACCGGGGGGCTAATGAACACTGAAGCTTTCTTT. Residues: CASSTGGLMNTEAFF.

The chain carries TRBV6-2 or TRBV6-3 and TRBJ2-4; 8 bases line up with TRBD1. The CDR3 extends over 17 amino acids. Germline loops: CDR1 MNHEY, CDR2 SVGEGT. V was clipped by 5 bases and J by 1 base; unmatched bases: 10. Here the CDR3 reads CASSTRTGPGAKNIQYF. In DNA form, the CDR3 reads TGTGCCAGCAGTACGAGGACAGGGCCAGGGGCCAAAAACATTCAGTACTTC.

This clonotype was seen ten or more times. This sequence joins TRBV19 and TRBJ2-7, with no clear D. V gave up 6 bases and J gave up 1 base, with 13 bases separating them. The CDR3 extends over 14 amino acids. Germline CDR1 reads LNHDA; CDR2 reads SQIVND (reference sequence). The CDR3 spells CASSGTINSYEQYF. CDR3 coding DNA: TGTGCCAGTAGCGGAACTATTAATTCCTACGAGCAGTACTTC.

This clonotype has ten or more counts. V usage is TRBV20-1 and J usage is TRBJ2-7, with D possibly matching TRBD1 (5 bases). Germline assignment: CDR1 DFQATT and CDR2 SNEGSKA (reference sequence). V was clipped by 0 bases and J by 3 bases, with 18 bases between them. The CDR3 contains 16 residues. DNA for the CDR3: TGCAGTGCTAGAGATCAGGGCACCGCCAGGGACTACGAGCAGTACTTC. It translates to CSARDQGTARDYEQYF.